This paragraph covers one T cell receptor (beta chain) sequence. Repertoires were generated with immunoSEQ multiplex PCR, while TCRdb's copy carries only in-frame clones and drops some. The sample has 660,000 or so clones; approximately 96% are singletons. The data derive from a study of shared clonotypes between healthy human individuals. Selected positively for CCR7 and CD45RO-negative, naive CD8 cells excluded terminally differentiated effector memory CD45RA+ cells. Germline-derived CDR1 and CDR2 are MDHEN and SYDVKM. V lost 3 bases, J lost 3 bases, and 9 bases lay in between. The CDR3 covers 13 residues.

J is TRBJ2-7 and V is TRBV28, with unresolved D. Material for sequencing was naive CD8+ T cells sorted from blood. The sequence came from a woman aged 25-40 years in good health. DNA of the CDR3: TGTGCCAGCAGTTTGGGCAGGAACTACGAGCAGTACTTC. Its protein product is CASSLGRNYEQYF.